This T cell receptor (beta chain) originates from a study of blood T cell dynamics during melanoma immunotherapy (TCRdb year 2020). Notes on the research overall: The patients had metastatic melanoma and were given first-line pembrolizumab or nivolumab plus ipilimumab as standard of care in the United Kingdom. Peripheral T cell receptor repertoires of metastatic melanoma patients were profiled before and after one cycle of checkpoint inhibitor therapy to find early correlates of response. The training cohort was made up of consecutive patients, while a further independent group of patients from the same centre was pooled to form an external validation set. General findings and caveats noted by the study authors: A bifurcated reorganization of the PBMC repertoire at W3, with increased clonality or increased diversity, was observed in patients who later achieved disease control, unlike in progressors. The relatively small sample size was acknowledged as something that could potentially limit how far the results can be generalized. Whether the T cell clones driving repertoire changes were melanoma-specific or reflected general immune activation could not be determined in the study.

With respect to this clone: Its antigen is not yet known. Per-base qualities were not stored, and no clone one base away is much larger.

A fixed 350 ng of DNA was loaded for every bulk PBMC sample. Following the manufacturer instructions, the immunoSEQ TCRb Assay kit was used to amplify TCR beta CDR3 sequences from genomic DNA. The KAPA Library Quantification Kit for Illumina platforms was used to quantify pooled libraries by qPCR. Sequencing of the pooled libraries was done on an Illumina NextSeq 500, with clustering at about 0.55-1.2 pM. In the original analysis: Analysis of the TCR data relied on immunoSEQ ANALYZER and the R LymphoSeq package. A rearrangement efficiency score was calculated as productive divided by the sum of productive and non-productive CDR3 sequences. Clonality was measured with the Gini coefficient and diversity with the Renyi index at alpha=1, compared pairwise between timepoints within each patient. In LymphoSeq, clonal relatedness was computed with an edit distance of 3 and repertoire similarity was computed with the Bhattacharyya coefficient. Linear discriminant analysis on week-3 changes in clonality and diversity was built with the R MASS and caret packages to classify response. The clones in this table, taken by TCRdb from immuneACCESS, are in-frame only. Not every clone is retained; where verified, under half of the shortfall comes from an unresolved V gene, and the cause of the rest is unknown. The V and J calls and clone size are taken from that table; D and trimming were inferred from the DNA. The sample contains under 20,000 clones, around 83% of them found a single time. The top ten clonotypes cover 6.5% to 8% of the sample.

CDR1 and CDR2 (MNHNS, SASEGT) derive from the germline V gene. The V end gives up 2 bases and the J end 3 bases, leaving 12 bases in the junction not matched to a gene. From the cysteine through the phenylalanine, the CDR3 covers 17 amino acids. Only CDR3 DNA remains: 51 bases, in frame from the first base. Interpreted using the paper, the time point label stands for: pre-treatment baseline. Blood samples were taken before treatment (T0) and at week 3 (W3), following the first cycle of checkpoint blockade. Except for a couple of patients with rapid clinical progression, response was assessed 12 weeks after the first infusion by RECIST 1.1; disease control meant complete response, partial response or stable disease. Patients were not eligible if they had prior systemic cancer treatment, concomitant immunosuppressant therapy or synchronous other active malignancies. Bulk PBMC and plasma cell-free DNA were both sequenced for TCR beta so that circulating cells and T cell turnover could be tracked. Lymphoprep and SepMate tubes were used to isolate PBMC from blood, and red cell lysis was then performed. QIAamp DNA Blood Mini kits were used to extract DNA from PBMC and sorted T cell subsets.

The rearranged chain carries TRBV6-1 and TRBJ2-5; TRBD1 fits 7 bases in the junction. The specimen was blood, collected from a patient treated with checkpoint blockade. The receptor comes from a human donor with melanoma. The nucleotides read TGTGCCAGCAGTGAACGGTTATGGACAGGAGGAAAAGAGACCCAGTACTTC. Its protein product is CASSERLWTGGKETQYF.